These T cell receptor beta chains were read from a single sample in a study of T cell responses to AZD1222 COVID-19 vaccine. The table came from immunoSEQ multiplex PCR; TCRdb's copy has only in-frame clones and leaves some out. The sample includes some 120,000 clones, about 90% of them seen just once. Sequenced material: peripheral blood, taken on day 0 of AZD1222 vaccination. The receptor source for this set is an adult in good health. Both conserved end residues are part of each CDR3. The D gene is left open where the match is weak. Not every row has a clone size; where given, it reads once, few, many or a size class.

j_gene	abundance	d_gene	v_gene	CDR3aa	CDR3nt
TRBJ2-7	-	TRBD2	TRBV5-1	CASSLAGGVHEQYF	TGCGCCAGCAGCTTGGCGGGGGGAGTCCACGAGCAGTACTTC
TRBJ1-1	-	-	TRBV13	CASSSYGREEAFF	TGTGCCAGCAGCTCATATGGACGGGAGGAAGCTTTCTTT
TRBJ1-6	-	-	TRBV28	CASSFINSPLHF	TGTGCCAGCAGCTTCATTAATTCACCCCTCCACTTT
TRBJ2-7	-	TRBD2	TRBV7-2	CASSALAGGSYEQYF	TGTGCCAGCAGCGCACTAGCGGGAGGATCCTACGAGCAGTACTTC
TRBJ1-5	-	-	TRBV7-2	CASSSVLGRNQPQHF	TGTGCCAGCAGCTCAGTTTTGGGTCGCAATCAGCCCCAGCATTTT
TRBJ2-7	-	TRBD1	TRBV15	CATSIMGQGVLEQYF	TGTGCCACATCTATCATGGGACAGGGAGTCCTCGAGCAGTACTTC
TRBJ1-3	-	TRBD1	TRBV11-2	CASSFSGGRSGNTIYF	TGTGCCAGCAGCTTTTCAGGGGGACGCTCTGGAAACACCATATATTTT
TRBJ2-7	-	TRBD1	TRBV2	CASREQGAGYEQYF	TGTGCCAGCAGAGAACAGGGGGCAGGGTACGAGCAGTACTTC
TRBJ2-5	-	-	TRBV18	CASSPGQIQETQYF	TGTGCCAGCTCACCTGGACAGATCCAAGAGACCCAGTACTTC
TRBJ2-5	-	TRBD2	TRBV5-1	CASSWGLAGGETQYF	TGCGCCAGCAGCTGGGGACTAGCGGGAGGTGAGACCCAGTACTTC
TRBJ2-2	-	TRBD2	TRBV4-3	CASSQRAGGAGELFF	TGCGCCAGCAGCCAAAGAGCGGGAGGCGCCGGGGAGCTGTTTTTT
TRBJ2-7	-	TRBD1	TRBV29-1	CSVGTGGILYEQYF	TGCAGCGTTGGGACAGGGGGAATCCTCTACGAGCAGTACTTC
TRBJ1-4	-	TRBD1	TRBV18	CASSPMGQGNEKLFF	TGTGCCAGCTCACCAATGGGACAGGGAAATGAAAAACTGTTTTTT
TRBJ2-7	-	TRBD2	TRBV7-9	CASRSGGTYEQYF	TGTGCCAGCCGGTCGGGGGGAACCTACGAGCAGTACTTC
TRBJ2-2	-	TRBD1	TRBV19	CASLRQGNTGELFF	TGTGCCAGTTTGAGACAGGGGAACACCGGGGAGCTGTTTTTT
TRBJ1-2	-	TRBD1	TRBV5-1	CASSRTGTDYGYTF	TGCGCCAGCAGCCGGACAGGGACCGACTATGGCTACACCTTC
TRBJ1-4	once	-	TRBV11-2	CASSSKSYDFATNEKLFF	TGTGCCAGCAGCTCGAAGTCCTACGACTTTGCAACTAATGAAAAACTGTTTTTT
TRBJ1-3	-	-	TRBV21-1	CASSKVGYYSGNTIYF	TGTGCCAGCAGCAAAGTTGGTTACTACTCTGGAAACACCATATATTTT
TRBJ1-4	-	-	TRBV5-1	CASSRDTSNEKLFF	TGCGCCAGCAGCCGGGACACTAGCAATGAAAAACTGTTTTTT
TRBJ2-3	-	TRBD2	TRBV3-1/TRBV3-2	CASSRHSGGGDTQYF	TGTGCCAGCAGCCGGCATAGCGGGGGGGGCGATACGCAGTATTTT
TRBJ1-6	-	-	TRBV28	CASSTGALTAYNSPLHF	TGTGCCAGCAGCACTGGGGCACTGACAGCTTATAATTCACCCCTCCACTTT
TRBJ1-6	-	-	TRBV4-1	CASSQPGSNRNSPLHF	TGCGCCAGCAGCCAACCCGGGTCGAACAGAAATTCACCCCTCCACTTT
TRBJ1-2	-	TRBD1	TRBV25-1	CASGGSGGLGFGYTF	TGTGCCAGCGGAGGGTCAGGGGGGCTCGGTTTTGGCTACACCTTC
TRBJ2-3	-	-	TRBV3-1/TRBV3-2	CASSPSGVDTQYF	TGTGCCAGCAGCCCCTCTGGGGTAGATACGCAGTATTTT
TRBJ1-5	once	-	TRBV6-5	CASSPRDYSNQPQHF	TGTGCCAGCAGTCCTCGGGATTATAGCAATCAGCCCCAGCATTTT
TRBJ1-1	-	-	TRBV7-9	CASSFGPQNTEAFF	TGTGCCAGCAGCTTTGGCCCCCAGAACACTGAAGCTTTCTTT
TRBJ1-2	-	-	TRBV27	CASSLSFQGPGYTF	TGTGCCAGCAGTTTAAGTTTCCAAGGGCCTGGCTACACCTTC
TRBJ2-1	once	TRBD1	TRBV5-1	CASLAGGKSSYNEQFF	TGCGCCAGCCTCGCAGGGGGCAAAAGCTCCTACAATGAGCAGTTCTTC
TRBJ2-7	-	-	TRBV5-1	CASSLDRGEQYF	TGCGCCAGCAGCTTGGACCGGGGCGAGCAGTACTTC
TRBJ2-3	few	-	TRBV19	CASSGSTRTDTQYF	TGTGCCAGTAGTGGAAGTACCCGCACAGATACGCAGTATTTT
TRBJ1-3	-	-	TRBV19	CASRHLSGNTIYF	TGTGCCAGTAGACACCTTTCTGGAAACACCATATATTTT
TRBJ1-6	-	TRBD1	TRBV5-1	CASSLGTGYNSPLHF	TGCGCCAGCAGCTTGGGGACAGGTTATAATTCACCCCTCCACTTT
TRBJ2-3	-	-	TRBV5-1	CASSLHSSTDTQYF	TGCGCCAGCAGCTTGCACTCTAGCACAGATACGCAGTATTTT
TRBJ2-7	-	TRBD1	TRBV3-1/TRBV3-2	CASSQRSGTGVFEQYF	TGTGCCAGCAGCCAAAGATCCGGGACAGGGGTTTTCGAGCAGTACTTC
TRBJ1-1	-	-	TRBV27	CASISNRWNTEAFF	TGTGCCAGCATTTCCAACAGGTGGAACACTGAAGCTTTCTTT